The 7 T cell receptor beta chains listed next were all sequenced from one sample in a study of somatic mutations in cytotoxic T cells in rheumatoid arthritis. The method was immunoSEQ multiplex PCR; TCRdb's version includes in-frame clones alone and lacks a portion of them. The repertoire holds 6,000 to 7,500 clones, with more than 80% as singletons. Sequencing input: CD8+ T cells sorted from blood. The receptors originated from a woman in her sixties or seventies with rheumatoid arthritis.

The chain has TRBV29-1 and TRBJ2-1; D is unclear. Per the germline V gene, CDR1 is SQVTM and CDR2 is ANQGSEA. V lost 7 bases to trimming and J lost 0 bases, with 13 bases between them. This CDR3 spans 14 amino acids. The CDR3 is CSGAVTLSYNEQFF. DNA of the CDR3: TGCAGCGGAGCAGTGACTCTCTCCTACAATGAGCAGTTCTTC.

This clone came up a few times. J is TRBJ2-1 and V is TRBV9, with 7 nucleotides matching TRBD1. The CDR3 extends over 15 amino acids. The V gene's germline CDR1 is SGDLS and CDR2 YYNGEE. J was trimmed by 2 bases and V by 0 bases; bases with no gene match: 2. The CDR3 spells CASSVGGGTYNEQFF. Here the CDR3 DNA reads TGTGCCAGCAGCGTAGGAGGGGGCACCTACAATGAGCAGTTCTTC.

V gene TRBV23-1 combines with J gene TRBJ2-6; 8 bases are shared with TRBD1. TRBV23-1 is labeled an ORF, and its function is uncertain. The CDR3 has 17 amino acids. After removal of 3 bases from V and 3 bases from J, the junction contained 7 bases not matched to a gene. CDR3 nucleotides: TGCGCCAGCAGTCACACCTGGACAGGGAGTGGGGCCAACGTCCTGACTTTC. This encodes CASSHTWTGSGANVLTF.

The chain combines TRBV9 with TRBJ1-1, with 8 bases identical to TRBD1. Trimming at V came to 4 bases and at J to 1 base, leaving 3 bases not matched to a gene. CDR1 is SGDLS and CDR2 is YYNGEE in the germline V gene. The CDR3 has 14 amino acids. The CDR3 loop is CASSRQGTNTEAFF. CDR3 nucleotides: TGTGCCAGCAGCCGACAGGGGACGAACACTGAAGCTTTCTTT.

The chain recombines TRBV11-3 with TRBJ1-1, with D unresolved. Trimming took 1 base from V and 6 from J, leaving 9 bases between them. CDR3 size: 13 residues. Germline-derived CDR1 and CDR2 are SGHNT and YENEEA. DNA of the CDR3: TGTGCCAGCAGCTTAGTATCCGGGGCTGAAGCTTTCTTT. It translates to CASSLVSGAEAFF.

This sequence joins TRBV5-6 and TRBJ2-1, with a possible D match to TRBD2 (5 bases). This CDR3 is 12 amino acids long. Germline V CDR1 and CDR2: SGHDT, YYEEEE. The V gene lost 2 bases and the J gene lost 9 bases, with 9 bases spanning the gap. For the CDR3, the DNA is TGTGCCAGCAGCTTAGGGAGAGGTGAGCAGTTCTTC. This translates into CASSLGRGEQFF.

V is TRBV11-2 and J is TRBJ2-5; 9 nucleotides agree with TRBD1. CDR1 is SGHAT, CDR2 FQNNGV, per germline. V trimming: 5 bases; J trimming: 5 bases; junction bases outside the gene matches: 6. The CDR3 totals 14 residues. CDR3 loop: CASSVTGGRETQYF. CDR3 nucleotides: TGTGCCAGCAGCGTAACAGGGGGCAGGGAGACCCAGTACTTC.